A single T cell receptor (beta chain) is shown here with its context. Its antigen is not identified. These data come from a study of radiotherapy plus CTLA-4 blockade in lung cancer. Looking at the study overall: Objective responses emerged in 15% to 20% of patients, and 30% to 40% attained disease control. Study-level results: Best predicting response, reportedly, were early blood T cell clone dynamics, with interferon-beta.

CTLA-4 blockade using ipilimumab, together with focal radiation, was received by patients with chemo-refractory metastatic non-small-cell lung cancer. Profiling relied on immunoSEQ multiplex PCR, and the TCRdb table lists in-frame clones only, not all of them. The sample contains more than 90,000 clones, around 90% of which appear only once. With 3 bases removed from V and 3 bases from J, the gap between germline ends came to 18 bases. The CDR3 runs 15 residues. Germline CDR1 reads SQVTM; CDR2 reads ANQGSEA. This sequence was found in a human donor with non-small cell lung cancer that progressed on radiotherapy plus ipilimumab. J is TRBJ2-7 and V is TRBV29-1; tentative D call: TRBD2 (5 bases). The source was peripheral blood, collected from a patient treated with radiotherapy plus ipilimumab. The CDR3 DNA reads TGCAGCGTTGAGGGAAGCCCGGGAAACCGCTACGAGCAGTACTTC. As protein: CSVEGSPGNRYEQYF.